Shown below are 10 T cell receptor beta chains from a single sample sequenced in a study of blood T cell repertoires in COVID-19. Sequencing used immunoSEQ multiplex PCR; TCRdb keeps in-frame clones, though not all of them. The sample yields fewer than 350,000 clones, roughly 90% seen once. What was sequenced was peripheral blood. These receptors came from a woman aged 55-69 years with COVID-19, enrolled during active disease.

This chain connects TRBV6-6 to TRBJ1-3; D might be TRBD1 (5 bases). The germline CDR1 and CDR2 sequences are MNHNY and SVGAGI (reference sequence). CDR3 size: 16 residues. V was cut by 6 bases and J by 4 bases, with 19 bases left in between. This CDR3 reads CASSDLTSQGGNTIYF. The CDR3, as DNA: TGTGCCAGCAGCGACCTCACCAGCCAGGGAGGAAACACCATATATTTT.

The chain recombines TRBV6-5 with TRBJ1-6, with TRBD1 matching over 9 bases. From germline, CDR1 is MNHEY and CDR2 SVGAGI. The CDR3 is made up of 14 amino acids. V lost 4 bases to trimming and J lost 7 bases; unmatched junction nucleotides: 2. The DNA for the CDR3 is TGTGCCAGCAGTTTTGGGACAGGGAATTCACCCCTCCACTTT. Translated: CASSFGTGNSPLHF.

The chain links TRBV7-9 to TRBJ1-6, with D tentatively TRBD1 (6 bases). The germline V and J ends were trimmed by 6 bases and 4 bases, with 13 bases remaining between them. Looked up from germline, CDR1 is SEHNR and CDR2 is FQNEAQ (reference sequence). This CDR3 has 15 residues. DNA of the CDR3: TGTGCCAGCAGTTCCGGGACACCTTATAATTCACCCCTCCACTTT. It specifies CASSSGTPYNSPLHF.

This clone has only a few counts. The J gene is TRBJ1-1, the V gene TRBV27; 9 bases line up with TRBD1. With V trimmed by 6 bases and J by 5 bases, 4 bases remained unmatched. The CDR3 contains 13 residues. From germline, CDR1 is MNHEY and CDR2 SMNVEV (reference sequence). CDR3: CASSRTGVTEAFF. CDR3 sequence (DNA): TGTGCCAGCAGCCGGACAGGGGTAACTGAAGCTTTCTTT.

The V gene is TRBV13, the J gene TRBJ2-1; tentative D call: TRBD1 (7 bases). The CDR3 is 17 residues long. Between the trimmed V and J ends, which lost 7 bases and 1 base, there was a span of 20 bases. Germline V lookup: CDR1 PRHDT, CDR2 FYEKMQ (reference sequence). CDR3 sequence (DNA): TGTGCCAGCACCCAAGGAGGGGGCAGACGATCCTACAATGAGCAGTTCTTC. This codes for CASTQGGGRRSYNEQFF.

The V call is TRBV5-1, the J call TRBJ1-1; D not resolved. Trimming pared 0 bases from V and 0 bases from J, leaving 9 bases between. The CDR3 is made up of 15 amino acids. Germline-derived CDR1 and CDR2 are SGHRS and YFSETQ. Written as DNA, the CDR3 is TGCGCCAGCAGCTTGGACAGCCCCATGAACACTGAAGCTTTCTTT. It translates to CASSLDSPMNTEAFF.

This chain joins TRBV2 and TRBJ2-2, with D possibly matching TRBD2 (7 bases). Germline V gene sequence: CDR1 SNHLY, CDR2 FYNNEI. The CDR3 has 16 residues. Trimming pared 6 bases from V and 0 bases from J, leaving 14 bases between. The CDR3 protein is CASRTGGRTNTGELFF. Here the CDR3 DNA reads TGTGCCAGCAGGACCGGGGGGCGTACGAACACCGGGGAGCTGTTTTTT.

The CDR3: CASSPAPGQGSTEAFF. The CDR3 DNA reads as TGTGCCAGCAGCCCAGCCCCGGGACAGGGGAGCACTGAAGCTTTCTTT. The chain employs TRBV7-9 and TRBJ1-1; TRBD1 agrees at 10 bases. In germline, CDR1 is SEHNR, CDR2 FQNEAQ (reference sequence). Losses at the gene ends were 5 bases for V and 4 bases for J; bases not matched to a gene: 10. There are 16 residues in the CDR3.

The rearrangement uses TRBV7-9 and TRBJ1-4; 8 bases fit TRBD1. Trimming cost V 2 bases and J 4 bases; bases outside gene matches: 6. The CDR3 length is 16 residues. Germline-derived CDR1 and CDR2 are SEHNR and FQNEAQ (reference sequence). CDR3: CASSLIGTGDNEKLFF. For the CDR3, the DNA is TGTGCCAGCAGCTTAATAGGGACAGGCGATAATGAAAAACTGTTTTTT. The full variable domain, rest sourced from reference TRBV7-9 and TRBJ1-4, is DTGVSQNPRHKITKRGQNVTFRCDPISEHNRLYWYRQTLGQGPEFLTYFQNEAQLEKSRLLSDRFSAERPKGSFSTLEIQRTEQGDSAMYLCASSLIGTGDNEKLFFGSGTQLSVL.

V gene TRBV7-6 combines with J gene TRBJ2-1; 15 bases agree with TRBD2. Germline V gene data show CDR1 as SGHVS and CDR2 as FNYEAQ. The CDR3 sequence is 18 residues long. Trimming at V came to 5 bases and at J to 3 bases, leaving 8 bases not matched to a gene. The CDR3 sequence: CASSRGTSGGFGYNEQFF. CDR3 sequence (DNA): TGTGCCAGCAGCCGAGGGACTAGCGGGGGGTTCGGCTACAATGAGCAGTTCTTC.